This T cell receptor beta chain derives from a study of T cell responses to AZD1222 COVID-19 vaccine listed by TCRdb under 2021. At the level of the whole study: AZD1222 recipients given second doses at about 4 weeks or at about 12 weeks were pooled, since spike-specific TCR depth and breadth were not found to differ between the two schedules. A total of approximately 240 trial participants underwent TCR sequencing, of whom under 220 had received two doses of AZD1222 and around 25 had received two doses of the MenACWY control vaccine. Trial participants were enrolled by age into subgroups of 18-55, 56-69 and 70-plus years, and 148, 28 and 57 TCR-sequenced participants, respectively, were included in these subgroups. Study-level results and caveats: Most participants were white British and females outnumbered males, and the authors suggested that clonal diversity may have been underestimated. The whole spike protein was spanned by vaccine-associated CD4 TCRs, and dominant responses were seen in regions 160-218 and 743-854. Conclusions about previously exposed vaccinees are limited, since just five or six AZD1222 recipients were seropositive for SARS-CoV-2 at baseline. The 56-69-year group was small, and its depth increase did not reach significance, likely because of low power. Because no day 14 peak-response samples were available, repertoires were characterized only after the peak T cell response. Nearly half of unique spike-specific TCRs reportedly recognized epitopes outside regions mutated in the B.1.351 and B.1.1.7 variants. After two AZD1222 doses, both the breadth and the depth of spike-specific TCRs were significantly higher than at day 0 and than in MenACWY recipients.

In the case of this clone: No cognate antigen has been identified for it. No much larger clonotype is one base removed from it; base qualities were not supplied.

What this sample's time point label stands for: baseline before first vaccination. The vaccinee samples were drawn from two UK trials, COV001 and COV002, one of which was a single-blind randomized controlled phase 2/3 trial testing AZD1222 (ChAdOx1 nCoV-19) in healthy adults. Trial participant PBMC samples were collected at day 0 and day 28 after the second dose for TCRbeta chain sequencing. According to the germline V gene (reference sequence), CDR1 reads SGHKS and CDR2 reads YYEKEE. CDR3 length: 20 amino acids, cysteine to phenylalanine. Only CDR3 DNA remains: 60 bases, in frame from the first base. V loses 4 bases at its end and J loses 2 bases; junction bases beyond the gene matches: 18. The CDR3 regions of human TCRbeta chains were analyzed by immunosequencing. Per the original workflow: Repertoire TCRs were checked for matches against a reference library of SARS-CoV-2-specific TCRs that had been generated using the MIRA antigen-specificity platform. Breadth was defined as the fraction of unique TCRs that were SARS-CoV-2-associated. Depth was defined as the fraction of total T cells that were SARS-CoV-2-associated. Using the MIRA data, each spike-specific TCR was mapped to the spike region that the TCR reacts to and placed in a CD4 or CD8 class. Log10-transformed breadth and depth values were compared by one-way ANOVA with Sidak's multiple comparisons tests. The table was pulled from immuneACCESS by TCRdb, which kept in-frame rearrangements only. Such tables lose some clones; where checked, under half of the loss comes from unresolved V genes, and the rest has no known cause. That table is the source of V, J and clone size, and D and trimming were worked out from the DNA. Present in this sample are about 120,000 clones, roughly 90% of which were seen just once. 8.4% of the sample comes from the top ten.

The sequencing here drew on peripheral blood, taken on day 0 of AZD1222 vaccination. The sequence links TRBV5-5 to TRBJ2-3, with 11 bases aligning to TRBD2. This receptor was taken from an adult in good health. CDR3 reads: CASSLTITSGSGYYTDTQYF. The DNA is TGTGCCAGCAGCCTGACAATTACTAGCGGGAGCGGTTATTACACAGATACGCAGTATTTT.